This T cell receptor (beta chain) was captured in a study of CD8 T cells in ankylosing spondylitis. As concerns this clonotype: The antigen is undetermined.

TCR beta libraries were made by quantitative 5'-RACE with molecular barcodes. TCRdb called the 5' RACE reads again in MiXCR, with one record for every CDR3 protein. The profile shows roughly 150,000 distinct CDR3 sequences, under 35% of them singletons. Study results and limitations: Among TCR beta sequences, a motif of fewer than 10 highly homologous variants appeared characteristic of ankylosing spondylitis blood. It was reported that disease-linked clones were significantly enriched in matched ankylosing spondylitis synovial fluid.

CDR3 length: 16 residues. Germline V lookup: CDR1 SGHRS, CDR2 YFSETQ. Trimming took 4 bases from V and 0 from J; bases not matched to a gene: 8. This TCR was recovered from a male donor with ankylosing spondylitis. The source material was synovial fluid, either unsorted or a sorted T cell fraction (not recorded which). J is TRBJ2-3 and V is TRBV5-1, with TRBD2 matching over 7 bases. As DNA, the CDR3 is TGCGCCAGCAGCCCAAAGACTAGCTTTAGCACAGATACGCAGTATTTT. Its translation is CASSPKTSFSTDTQYF.